These T cell receptor beta chains were read from a single sample in a study of spatial heterogeneity in lung cancer. A single record per CDR3 protein comes from TCRdb applying MiXCR to the 5' RACE reads. The sample consists of 35,000 to 55,000 distinct CDR3 sequences, approximately 14% of them appearing once. This sample comprised PBMCs, obtained at surgery. The receptors derive from a male donor with early-stage non-small cell lung cancer. Each CDR3 is given with its conserved first and last residue. The order of the fields is CDR3 DNA, CDR3 protein, V gene, J gene, clone size, D gene. The D gene is left open where the match is weak. Not every row has a clone size; where given, it reads once, few, many or a size class.

DNA: TGTGCCAGTTGGGACATCGACGGGCAGCCCCAGCATTTT
CDR3: CASWDIDGQPQHF
V: TRBV19
J: TRBJ1-5
size: .
D: .

DNA: TGTGCCAGCAGTTGGAGCGGGAGCTATGAGCAGTTCTTC
CDR3: CASSWSGSYEQFF
V: TRBV12-3/TRBV12-4
J: TRBJ2-1
size: .
D: TRBD2

DNA: TGTGCCAGCTCAACCGAAAGTCCCCTATACAATGAGCAGTTCTTC
CDR3: CASSTESPLYNEQFF
V: TRBV18
J: TRBJ2-1
size: .
D: .

DNA: TGTGCCAGCAGTTTCGGGATCTATAATGAAAAACTGTTTTTT
CDR3: CASSFGIYNEKLFF
V: TRBV12-3/TRBV12-4
J: TRBJ1-4
size: .
D: .

DNA: TGTGCCAGCGGTGGACTGCTAAGTACCCAGTACTTC
CDR3: CASGGLLSTQYF
V: TRBV28
J: TRBJ2-5
size: few
D: .

DNA: TGTGCCAGCAGCTTACAGGGGGGGTACGAGCAGTACTTC
CDR3: CASSLQGGYEQYF
V: TRBV5-6
J: TRBJ2-7
size: .
D: .

DNA: TGTGCCAGCAGTATTCAGGGGGTGGTCTACAATGAGCAGTTCTTC
CDR3: CASSIQGVVYNEQFF
V: TRBV6-5
J: TRBJ2-1
size: many
D: TRBD1

DNA: TGTGCCAGCAGCTTAGGCTGGGGGGGCATCTACGAGCAGTACTTC
CDR3: CASSLGWGGIYEQYF
V: TRBV7-6
J: TRBJ2-7
size: .
D: .

DNA: TGTGCCAGCAGTTTACGACAGGGTTCGAGGACTGAAGCTTTCTTT
CDR3: CASSLRQGSRTEAFF
V: TRBV28
J: TRBJ1-1
size: many
D: TRBD1

DNA: TGTGCCAGCAGTTACCGGCGGGCGGAGACCCAGTACTTC
CDR3: CASSYRRAETQYF
V: TRBV6-2/TRBV6-3
J: TRBJ2-5
size: many
D: .

DNA: TGTGCCAGCAGTTTTAGCCAGCGGGAGGAGTTCTTC
CDR3: CASSFSQREEFF
V: TRBV12-3/TRBV12-4
J: TRBJ2-1
size: few
D: TRBD2

DNA: TGTGCCACTCGCTCGGGCGGTAAAGAGACCCAGTACTTC
CDR3: CATRSGGKETQYF
V: TRBV15
J: TRBJ2-5
size: many
D: .

DNA: TGTGCTAGCAGCCCCCTGGCAGGGGGCCTCTACGAGCAGTACTTC
CDR3: CASSPLAGGLYEQYF
V: TRBV7-7
J: TRBJ2-7
size: many
D: TRBD1

DNA: TGCAGCGTTGATATGTACCAAGAGACCCAGTACTTC
CDR3: CSVDMYQETQYF
V: TRBV29-1
J: TRBJ2-5
size: few
D: .

DNA: TGTGCCAGCAGCCCTCGACAGGGGGCTGCTTCACCCCTCCACTTT
CDR3: CASSPRQGAASPLHF
V: TRBV7-9
J: TRBJ1-6
size: many
D: TRBD1

DNA: TGCAGTGCTAGAGATCTTTTGGAACCGGCGGGAGCCGGGGAGCTGTTTTTT
CDR3: CSARDLLEPAGAGELFF
V: TRBV20-1
J: TRBJ2-2
size: .
D: TRBD2

DNA: TGCAGTGCGGGGACTAGCGGGACTGGGGAGCAGTTCTTC
CDR3: CSAGTSGTGEQFF
V: TRBV20-1
J: TRBJ2-1
size: few
D: TRBD2

DNA: TGTGCCAGCAGCGTAGTGTCCGAAGGGAATTCACCCCTCCACTTT
CDR3: CASSVVSEGNSPLHF
V: TRBV9
J: TRBJ1-6
size: many
D: .

DNA: TGTGCCAGCAGCCGGACGACAGCGAACACTGAAGCTTTCTTT
CDR3: CASSRTTANTEAFF
V: TRBV5-4
J: TRBJ1-1
size: few
D: .

DNA: TGTGCCAGTACCCTCCCCGGTCAGCCCCAGCATTTT
CDR3: CASTLPGQPQHF
V: TRBV19
J: TRBJ1-5
size: .
D: .

DNA: TGTGCCAGCATCCTTGGGGAATATAATTCACCCCTCCACTTT
CDR3: CASILGEYNSPLHF
V: TRBV28
J: TRBJ1-6
size: many
D: .

DNA: TGTGCCAGCAGCCAAGTTTTTTCTAACTATGGCTACACCTTC
CDR3: CASSQVFSNYGYTF
V: TRBV4-2
J: TRBJ1-2
size: many
D: .

DNA: TGCAGCGTACTTAGACGGGAGCAAGAGACCCAGTACTTC
CDR3: CSVLRREQETQYF
V: TRBV29-1
J: TRBJ2-5
size: few
D: .

DNA: TGTGCCAGCAGTCGAGGCCCCTTTAACTATGGCTACACCTTC
CDR3: CASSRGPFNYGYTF
V: TRBV12-3/TRBV12-4
J: TRBJ1-2
size: .
D: .

DNA: TGCAGTGCCCCGACAGGGGCCCAGCCCCAGCATTTT
CDR3: CSAPTGAQPQHF
V: TRBV20-1
J: TRBJ1-5
size: many
D: TRBD1

DNA: TGCAGTGCTAGAGGACAGGGCGGAACTCGGAACACCGGGGAGCTGTTTTTT
CDR3: CSARGQGGTRNTGELFF
V: TRBV20-1
J: TRBJ2-2
size: .
D: TRBD1

DNA: TGCAGTGCTACCGGGAGTCGCTCCTACAATGAGCAGTTCTTC
CDR3: CSATGSRSYNEQFF
V: TRBV20-1
J: TRBJ2-1
size: .
D: .

DNA: TGCAGCGTAAACCGGGGTTCACGCAATCAGCCCCAGCATTTT
CDR3: CSVNRGSRNQPQHF
V: TRBV29-1
J: TRBJ1-5
size: .
D: .

DNA: TGTGCCAGCAGACTACAGGTTAAGACTGAAGCTTTCTTT
CDR3: CASRLQVKTEAFF
V: TRBV6-5
J: TRBJ1-1
size: many
D: .

DNA: TGCAGTGCCTTCTTAACAGGCTTGGCGAACTATGGCTACACCTTC
CDR3: CSAFLTGLANYGYTF
V: TRBV20-1
J: TRBJ1-2
size: many
D: .

DNA: TGTGCCAGCGCGGATGACCCAGATTCACCCCTCCACTTT
CDR3: CASADDPDSPLHF
V: TRBV4-2
J: TRBJ1-6
size: .
D: .

DNA: TGCAGCGTTGACTCCCAGAGCACAGATACGCAGTATTTT
CDR3: CSVDSQSTDTQYF
V: TRBV29-1
J: TRBJ2-3
size: many
D: .

DNA: TGTGCCAGCAGCGGACTAGCGGCTAGCACAGATACGCAGTATTTT
CDR3: CASSGLAASTDTQYF
V: TRBV5-5
J: TRBJ2-3
size: many
D: TRBD2

DNA: TGTGCCAGCAGTGAGGTCTACGAGCAGTACTTC
CDR3: CASSEVYEQYF
V: TRBV2
J: TRBJ2-7
size: many
D: .

DNA: TGCAGTGCTAGAGATGCAGGCGGACGGTACTATGGCTACACCTTC
CDR3: CSARDAGGRYYGYTF
V: TRBV20-1
J: TRBJ1-2
size: many
D: .

DNA: TGCGCCAGCAGCTTGTACGGCAGTAGCACAGATACGCAGTATTTT
CDR3: CASSLYGSSTDTQYF
V: TRBV5-1
J: TRBJ2-3
size: few
D: .

DNA: TGCGCCAGCAGCTTGGGCGGCTCGAACACCGGGGAGCTGTTTTTT
CDR3: CASSLGGSNTGELFF
V: TRBV5-1
J: TRBJ2-2
size: few
D: .

DNA: TGTGCCAGCACGTTGGGGCTTGTTACTTACAATGAGCAGTTCTTC
CDR3: CASTLGLVTYNEQFF
V: TRBV12-3/TRBV12-4
J: TRBJ2-1
size: .
D: .

DNA: TGTGCCATCAGTGACAGGGGAACTAATGAAAAACTGTTTTTT
CDR3: CAISDRGTNEKLFF
V: TRBV10-3
J: TRBJ1-4
size: .
D: .

DNA: TGTGCCATAAGTCCGGGACTTTCGACTTACGAGCAGTACTTC
CDR3: CAISPGLSTYEQYF
V: TRBV6-2/TRBV6-3
J: TRBJ2-7
size: many
D: .

DNA: TGCGCCAGCAGCTTTAACGGGGCAGGGCCCTCCTACGAGCAGTACTTC
CDR3: CASSFNGAGPSYEQYF
V: TRBV5-1
J: TRBJ2-7
size: .
D: .

DNA: TGTGCCAGCAGCTTAGGTCCCCTAAGTGGACGAAGCAATCAGCCCCAGCATTTT
CDR3: CASSLGPLSGRSNQPQHF
V: TRBV7-6
J: TRBJ1-5
size: many
D: .

DNA: TGTGCCAGCAGCTCCGGGACAGGATATGAAGCTTTCTTT
CDR3: CASSSGTGYEAFF
V: TRBV7-3
J: TRBJ1-1
size: many
D: TRBD1

DNA: TGCGCCAGCAGCCAAGACCCCGGGACTAGCGATCGCAATGAGCAGTTCTTC
CDR3: CASSQDPGTSDRNEQFF
V: TRBV4-1
J: TRBJ2-1
size: .
D: TRBD2

DNA: TGTGCCAGCAGTTATACCCTTGGACAGTCCGAGCAGTACTTC
CDR3: CASSYTLGQSEQYF
V: TRBV6-2/TRBV6-3
J: TRBJ2-7
size: many
D: .

DNA: TGTGCCAGCAGCCAGGAAGAGGCTAGCGGGAGCCATGAGCAGTTCTTC
CDR3: CASSQEEASGSHEQFF
V: TRBV4-2
J: TRBJ2-1
size: .
D: TRBD2

DNA: TGTGCCAGCAGGGAGTCCGGTTTAGTGGCCCTTACTATCTACGAGCAGTACTTC
CDR3: CASRESGLVALTIYEQYF
V: TRBV25-1
J: TRBJ2-7
size: few
D: .

DNA: TGTGCCAGCAGGGCGGGGACGGCCACTGAAGCTTTCTTT
CDR3: CASRAGTATEAFF
V: TRBV12-3/TRBV12-4
J: TRBJ1-1
size: .
D: .

DNA: TGTGCCAGCAGCCAAGGGGTGCGAGCGGACGCCACAGATACGCAGTATTTT
CDR3: CASSQGVRADATDTQYF
V: TRBV3-1
J: TRBJ2-3
size: many
D: .

DNA: TGTGCCACCCTGAAGGACTCCCGTGAGGATACGCAGTATTTT
CDR3: CATLKDSREDTQYF
V: TRBV10-3
J: TRBJ2-3
size: few
D: .

DNA: TGCGCCAGCAGCTTGGTCACCGGGACAGGATCCTACGAGCAGTACTTC
CDR3: CASSLVTGTGSYEQYF
V: TRBV5-1
J: TRBJ2-7
size: .
D: TRBD1

DNA: TGTGCCAGCAGCAAATCCAGGGCAGTCGACTATGGCTACACCTTC
CDR3: CASSKSRAVDYGYTF
V: TRBV6-6
J: TRBJ1-2
size: .
D: .

DNA: TGTGCCAGCAGCCACAGACAGGGTACCAATCAGCCCCAGCATTTT
CDR3: CASSHRQGTNQPQHF
V: TRBV3-1
J: TRBJ1-5
size: many
D: TRBD1